The 22 T cell receptor beta chains presented below share a single source sample, sequenced in a study of CD8+ T cells in alopecia areata. Treatment given: oral pan-JAK inhibitor, 5-10 mg twice daily. Sequencing relied on a cDNA template that was reverse transcribed from extracted RNA. Profiling relied on immunoSEQ multiplex PCR, and the TCRdb table lists in-frame clones only, not all of them. The sample consists of more than 200,000 clones, over 60% of them appearing once. The sample here was CD4+ T cells sorted from blood, taken at approximately week 45, from a patient treated with tofacitinib. The receptors were sampled from a human donor with alopecia areata.

This clone was seen more than once but under ten times. The chain recombines TRBV29-1 with TRBJ1-2; D unresolved. CDR1 SQVTM and CDR2 ANQGSEA come from the germline V gene. The CDR3 length is 15 residues. Trimming stripped 0 bases from V and 4 bases from J, with 15 bases between. This CDR3 is CSVEDQAGRPYGYTF. The CDR3 DNA reads TGCAGCGTTGAAGATCAGGCAGGTCGACCCTATGGCTACACCTTC.

This clone was observed a few times. The chain joins TRBV7-2 to TRBJ2-3, with 7 bases that match TRBD2. Germline CDR1 reads SGHTA; CDR2 reads FQGNSA. This CDR3 spans 12 amino acids. The V segment lost 3 bases and the J segment 8 bases; nucleotides outside the gene matches: 2. CDR3: CASSFERGTQYF. CDR3 DNA: TGTGCCAGCAGCTTCGAGCGGGGTACGCAGTATTTT.

This clone occurred many times. V gene TRBV29-1 combines with J gene TRBJ2-7, with TRBD2 as a possible D gene (6 bases). CDR3 length equals 14 residues. Trimming removed 7 bases from V and 2 bases from J, with 18 bases in between. The germline gives CDR1 SQVTM, CDR2 ANQGSEA. This chain's CDR3 is CSAEVLGGAYEQYF. Here the CDR3 DNA reads TGCAGCGCCGAAGTTTTGGGAGGAGCCTACGAGCAGTACTTC.

The chain recombines TRBV18 with TRBJ2-2, with D perhaps given as TRBD1 or TRBD2 (5 bases each). Germline V CDR1 and CDR2: KGHSH, LQKENI. With 6 bases removed from V and 3 bases from J, the gap between germline ends came to 14 bases. This CDR3 has 15 amino acids. The CDR3 reads CASSSGQTDTGELFF. In DNA, the CDR3 is TGTGCCAGCTCGTCGGGGCAGACTGACACCGGGGAGCTGTTTTTT.

A few counts support this clone. This chain links TRBV29-1 with TRBJ2-1; 8 bases line up with TRBD2. J gave up 2 bases and V 7 bases, and 10 bases lay outside the gene matches. CDR1 SQVTM and CDR2 ANQGSEA come from the germline V gene. This CDR3 comprises 15 residues. CDR3 residues: CSAEPLAGTYNEQFF. Here the CDR3 DNA reads TGCAGCGCGGAACCGCTAGCGGGTACCTACAATGAGCAGTTCTTC.

The chain employs TRBV5-1 and TRBJ1-1; 7 positions match TRBD1. Per germline, CDR1 SGHRS and CDR2 YFSETQ. This CDR3 spans 15 amino acids. The V and J ends lost 0 bases and 1 base, in that order; junction bases with no gene match: 3. In nucleotides, the CDR3 is TGCGCCAGCAGCTTGGAGGGGACAGAGAACACTGAAGCTTTCTTT. It encodes CASSLEGTENTEAFF.

This rearrangement joins TRBV29-1 to TRBJ2-5; the D is unclear. V shed 5 bases and J shed 2 bases, with 9 bases lying between them. The CDR3 has 12 residues. CDR1 and CDR2 (germline): SQVTM, ANQGSEA. The CDR3, as DNA: TGCAGCGTTTGGGCAGAACAAGAGACCCAGTACTTC. It yields the protein CSVWAEQETQYF.

A word on this clone: A single base separates this from a much larger clone, so it may be a read error. Other DNA sequences in the same sample also yield this CDR3. J is TRBJ2-7 and V is TRBV7-9; D is unclear. The CDR3 is 12 amino acids. Germline V gives CDR1 SEHNR, CDR2 FQNEAQ (reference sequence). V lost 1 base to trimming and J lost 2 bases, with 3 bases between them. This CDR3 reads CASSLGAYEQYF. For the CDR3, the DNA is TGTGCCAGCAGCTTAGGAGCCTACGAGCAGTACTTC. Supplemented by reference TRBV7-9 and TRBJ2-7, the full variable domain reads DTGVSQNPRHKITKRGQNVTFRCDPISEHNRLYWYRQTLGQGPEFLTYFQNEAQLEKSRLLSDRFSAERPKGSFSTLEIQRTEQGDSAMYLCASSLGAYEQYFGPGTRLTVT.

This clone has only a few counts. The chain joins TRBV14 to TRBJ2-2; no definite D call. This CDR3 region has 14 residues. Germline values: CDR1 SGHDN, CDR2 FVKESK. The V gene lost 1 base and the J gene lost 4 bases, with 7 bases spanning the gap. The CDR3 region is CASSQVSLTGELFF. In nucleotides, the CDR3 is TGTGCCAGCAGCCAAGTATCGCTCACCGGGGAGCTGTTTTTT.

This chain joins TRBV5-1 and TRBJ2-5, with D maybe TRBD2 (6 bases). The CDR3 is 15 amino acids. The V end lost 4 bases, the J end lost 5 bases, and 18 bases lay between the germline ends. Germline-derived CDR1 and CDR2 are SGHRS and YFSETQ. CDR3 sequence: CASSGFGGPGETQYF. The DNA for the CDR3 is TGCGCCAGCAGCGGCTTCGGAGGGCCGGGGGAGACCCAGTACTTC.

The chain employs TRBV15 and TRBJ1-4; D call uncertain. The CDR3 has 13 residues. Germline V gives CDR1 LNHNV, CDR2 YYDKDF (reference sequence). The V end was cut by 2 bases, the J end by 0 bases, with 1 base between. The DNA for the CDR3 is TGTGCCACCAGCAGATCAACTAATGAAAAACTGTTTTTT. Protein sequence: CATSRSTNEKLFF.

The chain carries TRBV20-1 and TRBJ1-1, with D possibly matching TRBD1 (5 bases). The CDR3 runs 11 residues. Trimming pared 3 bases from V and 7 bases from J, leaving 9 bases between. Per germline, CDR1 DFQATT and CDR2 SNEGSKA (reference sequence). The CDR3 bases are TGCAGTGCTAGCCAGGGTAATGAAGCTTTCTTT. As protein: CSASQGNEAFF.

This clone came up a few times. This chain uses TRBV7-2 with TRBJ2-7; 7 bases match TRBD1. Germline CDR1 is SGHTA and CDR2 is FQGNSA. Trimming cost V 6 bases and J 0 bases; bases outside gene matches: 5. The CDR3 loop spans 14 amino acids. The CDR3 DNA sequence: TGTGCCAGCAGTCCTGACAGGGTCTCCTACGAGCAGTACTTC. Its translation is CASSPDRVSYEQYF.

The chain has TRBV14 and TRBJ2-7; D is perhaps TRBD1 (5 bases). Between the trimmed V and J ends, which lost 4 bases and 12 bases, there was a span of 16 bases. The CDR3 is made up of 12 amino acids. Looked up from germline, CDR1 is SGHDN and CDR2 is FVKESK. CDR3 residues: CASSPTSGLWYF. DNA of the CDR3: TGTGCCAGCAGCCCGACCTCAGGGTTATGGTACTTC. The full variable domain, rest sourced from reference TRBV14 and TRBJ2-7, is EAGVTQFPSHSVIEKGQTVTLRCDPISGHDNLYWYRRVMGKEIKFLLHFVKESKQDESGMPNNRFLAERTGGTYSTLKVQPAELEDSGVYFCASSPTSGLWYFGPGTRLTVT.

The J gene is TRBJ2-5, the V gene TRBV15, with D perhaps given as TRBD1 or TRBD2 (6 bases each). CDR1 LNHNV and CDR2 YYDKDF come from the germline V gene (reference sequence). The CDR3 runs to 13 residues. Trimming stripped 4 bases from V and 1 base from J, with 7 bases between. The CDR3 coding sequence is TGTGCCACCAGCAAGGGGGGCCAAGAGACCCAGTACTTC. It specifies CATSKGGQETQYF.

A single count supports this clone. The chain employs TRBV7-8 and TRBJ1-5; 10 nucleotides line up with TRBD1. Germline CDR1 and CDR2: SGHVS and FQNEAQ. CDR3 length equals 15 residues. The ends lost 5 bases at V and 3 bases at J; junction bases unmatched: 4. This CDR3 is CASSRGQGINQPQHF. CDR3 bases: TGTGCCAGCAGCCGGGGACAGGGGATCAATCAGCCCCAGCATTTT.

Only a few counts were recorded for this clone. The rearrangement joins TRBV29-1 to TRBJ2-7, with D tentatively TRBD2 (6 bases). The germline V gene has CDR1 SQVTM and CDR2 ANQGSEA. The CDR3 contains 13 residues. Trimming removed 1 base at V and 5 bases at J, with 12 bases between. CDR3 nucleotides: TGCAGCGTTGAAGTCCAATGGGGGGACGAGCAGTACTTC. As protein: CSVEVQWGDEQYF.

This chain connects TRBV30 to TRBJ2-5; perhaps TRBD1 as D (5 bases). CDR1 and CDR2 (germline): GTSNPN, SVGIG (reference sequence). CDR3 length: 12 residues. V lost 4 bases to trimming and J lost 5 bases, with 11 bases between them. The CDR3 nucleotides are TGTGCCTGGAAGGGGCAGTGGGAGACCCAGTACTTC. Translating it yields CAWKGQWETQYF. The entire variable domain, with the rest obtained from reference TRBV30 and TRBJ2-5, is as follows: SQTIHQWPATLVQPVGSPLSLECTVEGTSNPNLYWYRQAAGRGLQLLFYSVGIGQISSEVPQNLSASRPQDRQFILSSKKLLLSDSGFYLCAWKGQWETQYFGPGTRLLVL.

V and J are TRBV28 and TRBJ2-1; tentative D call: TRBD2 (7 bases). CDR1 is MDHEN, CDR2 SYDVKM, per germline. V lost 11 bases and J lost 4, with 12 bases in between. This CDR3 is built from 12 residues. CDR3: CACRGGYNEQFF. The CDR3 DNA reads as TGTGCCTGTAGGGGGGGGTACAATGAGCAGTTCTTC.

This rearrangement joins TRBV10-2 to TRBJ1-5; tentative D call: TRBD1 (5 bases). Germline V gene data show CDR1 as WSHSY and CDR2 as SAAADI. V was cut by 0 bases and J by 3 bases, with 15 bases left in between. This CDR3 is built from 17 residues. The CDR3 DNA follows: TGCGCCAGCAGTGAGTCGGTTTACAGGAGTCCCAATCAGCCCCAGCATTTT. This sequence encodes CASSESVYRSPNQPQHF.

The chain employs TRBV7-9 and TRBJ1-6, with D perhaps TRBD1 (5 bases). The CDR3 spans 15 residues. Germline loops: CDR1 SEHNR, CDR2 FQNEAQ (reference sequence). Trimming cost V 1 base and J 10 bases, with 14 bases left between them. The CDR3 nucleotides read TGTGCCAGCAGCTTAGAAGTCGGGGCTATCTCACCCCTCCACTTT. Translation: CASSLEVGAISPLHF.

CDR3 DNA: TGCGCCAGCAGACTAGCGGGGGAAGTCGAGCAGTACTTC. The encoded protein is CASRLAGEVEQYF. V and J are TRBV10-2 and TRBJ2-7; 11 bases fit TRBD2. V lost 6 bases and J lost 6; bases outside the gene matches: 4. The CDR3 runs 13 residues. Germline CDR1 WSHSY, CDR2 SAAADI.